The 11 T cell receptor beta chains presented below share a single source sample, sequenced in a study of shared clonotypes between healthy human individuals. Sequencing used immunoSEQ multiplex PCR; TCRdb keeps in-frame clones, though not all of them. The sample has a few hundred thousand clones, more than 95% seen once; the top ten hold 0.057%. Material for sequencing was naive CD4+ T cells sorted from blood. Subset denoted: CD45RA+ positively selected. The source of these receptors is a woman aged 25 to 45 in good health.

Here the CDR3 reads CASSLSRGQYNEQFF. The CDR3 DNA sequence: TGTGCCAGCAGCCTCTCCCGGGGACAGTACAATGAGCAGTTCTTC. The genes are TRBV5-4 and TRBJ2-1; 7 nucleotides agree with TRBD1. The CDR3 is made up of 15 amino acids. The germline V gene has CDR1 SGHNT and CDR2 YYREEE (reference sequence). J gave up 4 bases and V 4 bases, and 8 bases lay outside the gene matches.

The rearrangement joins TRBV29-1 to TRBJ1-2, with TRBD1 matching 12 bases. The CDR3 runs to 13 residues. Germline values: CDR1 SQVTM, CDR2 ANQGSEA. In DNA, the CDR3 is TGCAGTGCTGGGGGACAGGGGGCGCGCGGCTACACCTTC. Protein sequence: CSAGGQGARGYTF.

The chain uses TRBV19 and TRBJ1-1; D gene ambiguous. This CDR3 contains 14 residues. Germline V gives CDR1 LNHDA, CDR2 SQIVND (reference sequence). Trimming stripped 7 bases from V and 1 base from J, with 13 bases between. As DNA, the CDR3 is TGTGCCAGTACGGTTGATCTCTCGAACACTGAAGCTTTCTTT. Its translation is CASTVDLSNTEAFF.

The rearrangement links TRBV10-3 to TRBJ1-1, with 9 bases that match TRBD1. Germline V gene data show CDR1 as ENHRY and CDR2 as SYGVKD. The CDR3 is made up of 13 amino acids. Unmatched junction bases numbered 4, after V lost 10 bases and J lost 1 base. The CDR3 region is CASGGQGNTEAFF. CDR3 coding DNA: TGTGCCAGTGGGGGACAGGGGAACACTGAAGCTTTCTTT.

This chain joins TRBV28 and TRBJ2-7; D is perhaps TRBD2 (5 bases). V was pared by 1 base and J by 1 base, with 8 bases between. This CDR3 contains 14 residues. The germline V gene has CDR1 MDHEN and CDR2 SYDVKM. CDR3 amino acids: CASSLSGISYEQYF. The CDR3 nucleotides are TGTGCCAGCAGTTTATCGGGGATTTCCTACGAGCAGTACTTC.

The chain is built from TRBV23-1 and TRBJ2-2; tentatively, D is TRBD1 or TRBD2 (5 bases each). TRBV23-1 is marked as an open reading frame, function uncertain. Trimming removed 3 bases from V and 1 base from J, with 15 bases in between. The CDR3 has 17 residues. The CDR3 loop reads CASSQQGRQRNTGELFF. The CDR3 region has the DNA TGCGCCAGCAGTCAGCAAGGGAGACAGAGGAACACCGGGGAGCTGTTTTTT.

Regarding this clone: The sample contains more than one DNA sequence encoding this CDR3. The rearrangement joins TRBV5-1 to TRBJ2-7; 8 bases agree with TRBD1. Germline CDR1 reads SGHRS; CDR2 reads YFSETQ. The CDR3 runs 14 residues. Germline trimming cut 0 bases from V and 3 bases from J; bases unmatched to any gene: 2. The CDR3 sequence is CASSLGDRGYEQYF. The CDR3 region has the DNA TGCGCCAGCAGCTTGGGAGACAGGGGCTACGAGCAGTACTTC.

The CDR3 loop reads CASSYRESYNEQFF. The CDR3 DNA reads as TGTGCCAGCAGTTACCGGGAGTCCTACAATGAGCAGTTCTTC. The chain employs TRBV6-6 and TRBJ2-1; D might be TRBD2 (6 bases). The CDR3 extends over 14 amino acids. CDR1 and CDR2 from the germline V gene are MNHNY and SVGAGI (reference sequence). Trimming stripped 2 bases from V and 1 base from J, with 6 bases between.

J is TRBJ2-3 and V is TRBV6-5; weak D call: TRBD2 (5 bases). The germline V gene encodes CDR1 MNHEY and CDR2 SVGAGI. V lost 5 bases and J 1 base, leaving 13 bases between the germline ends. CDR3 length equals 15 residues. CDR3 nucleotides: TGTGCCAGCAGTCCACTAGGTCAGCGCACAGATACGCAGTATTTT. Translated, it gives CASSPLGQRTDTQYF.

This clone was seen a handful of times. Additional DNA sequences in this sample encode the identical CDR3. This rearrangement joins TRBV7-9 to TRBJ2-5; D is perhaps TRBD1 (5 bases). Trimming left V 3 bases short and J 5 bases short, with 10 bases between. This CDR3 region has 13 residues. Germline CDR1 SEHNR, CDR2 FQNEAQ (reference sequence). The CDR3 DNA follows: TGTGCCAGCAGCTTCCGGCAGGGCGAGACCCAGTACTTC. It is translated as CASSFRQGETQYF.

This sequence joins TRBV7-3 and TRBJ1-1; D call uncertain. The CDR3 loop spans 13 amino acids. The germline gives CDR1 SGHTA, CDR2 FQGTGA. V was shortened by 2 bases and J by 1 base, with 5 bases between the two germline ends. CDR3 region: CASSLVPNTEAFF. CDR3 DNA sequence: TGTGCCAGCAGCTTAGTTCCGAACACTGAAGCTTTCTTT.